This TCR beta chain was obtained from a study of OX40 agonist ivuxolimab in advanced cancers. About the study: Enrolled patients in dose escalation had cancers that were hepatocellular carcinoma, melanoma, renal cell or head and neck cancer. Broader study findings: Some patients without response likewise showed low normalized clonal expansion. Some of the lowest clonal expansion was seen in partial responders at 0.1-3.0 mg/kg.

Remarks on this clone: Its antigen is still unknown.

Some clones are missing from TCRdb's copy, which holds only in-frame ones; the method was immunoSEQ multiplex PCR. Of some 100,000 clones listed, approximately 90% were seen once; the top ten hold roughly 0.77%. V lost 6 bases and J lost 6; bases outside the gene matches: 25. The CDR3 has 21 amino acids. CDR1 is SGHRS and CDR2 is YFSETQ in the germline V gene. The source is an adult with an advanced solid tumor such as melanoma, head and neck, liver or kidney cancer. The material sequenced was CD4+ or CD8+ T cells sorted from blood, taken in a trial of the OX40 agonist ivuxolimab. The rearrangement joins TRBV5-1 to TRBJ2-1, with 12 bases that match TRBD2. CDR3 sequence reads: CASTEGGSRTSGAKWSNEQFF. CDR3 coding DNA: TGCGCCAGCACCGAAGGGGGATCAAGGACTAGCGGGGCAAAATGGAGCAATGAGCAGTTCTTC.